A single sample gave rise to the 15 T cell receptor beta chains below, sequenced in a study of blood T cell repertoires in COVID-19 (dated by TCRdb to about 2020). The library was prepared using the immunoSEQ multiplex PCR assay. TCRdb carries this immuneACCESS record with in-frame sequences only. Its versions omit some clonotypes, under half of them owing to an unresolved V gene in the studies checked, with the rest unexplained. This sample comprises 90,000 or so clones, roughly 90% of them detected only once. The ten largest clonotypes hold about 4.9% of the sample. Sequencing was carried out using peripheral blood. All receptors derive from a man aged 60 to 69 with COVID-19, enrolled during active disease.

The rearrangement uses TRBV4-1 and TRBJ2-1, with 12 bases aligning to TRBD2. The CDR3 runs to 16 residues. Germline V gene lookup returns CDR1 MGHRA and CDR2 YSYEKL. J was trimmed by 6 bases and V by 4 bases; bases with no gene match: 7. In DNA form, the CDR3 reads TGCGCCAGCAGCCGAGGACTAGCGGGATGGGGCAATGAGCAGTTCTTC. Protein: CASSRGLAGWGNEQFF.

The J gene is TRBJ1-1, the V gene TRBV6-2 or TRBV6-3; D uncertain. This CDR3 is built from 15 residues. The V gene's germline CDR1 is MNHEY and CDR2 SVGEGT. V was trimmed by 2 bases and J by 4 bases, leaving 14 bases between them. The chain's CDR3 is CASSYVAGYGTEAFF. DNA of the CDR3: TGTGCCAGCAGTTACGTTGCGGGGTACGGCACTGAAGCTTTCTTT.

This rearrangement joins TRBV5-4 to TRBJ2-2; D is unresolved. This CDR3 spans 15 amino acids. V was cut by 0 bases and J by 2 bases, with 8 bases left in between. Germline lookup yields CDR1 SGHNT and CDR2 YYREEE (reference sequence). CDR3 sequence: CASSLGGLNTGELFF. Written as DNA, the CDR3 is TGTGCCAGCAGCTTGGGTGGCCTTAACACCGGGGAGCTGTTTTTT. The full variable domain, in which reference TRBV5-4 and TRBJ2-2 provide the parts outside the CDR3, is ETGVTQSPTHLIKTRGQQVTLRCSSQSGHNTVSWYQQALGQGPQFIFQYYREEENGRGNFPPRFSGLQFPNYSSELNVNALELDDSALYLCASSLGGLNTGELFFGEGSRLTVL.

This sequence joins TRBV14 and TRBJ1-2; TRBD1 is a possible D gene (5 bases). V shed 8 bases and J shed 4 bases, with 11 bases lying between them. CDR1 and CDR2 from the germline V gene are SGHDN and FVKESK. The CDR3 has 12 amino acids. The CDR3 DNA follows: TGTGCCAGCGAGGGACTGCGCTATGGCTACACCTTC. This encodes CASEGLRYGYTF.

The chain uses TRBV7-9 and TRBJ2-7, with 12 bases aligning to TRBD2. Germline CDR1 SEHNR, CDR2 FQNEAQ (reference sequence). V lost 0 bases to trimming and J lost 0 bases; unmatched junction nucleotides: 3. The CDR3 has 17 amino acids. CDR3 sequence reads: CASSLATTSGSSYEQYF. The CDR3 DNA reads as TGTGCCAGCAGCTTAGCCACGACTAGCGGGAGCTCCTACGAGCAGTACTTC.

The chain has TRBV24-1 and TRBJ1-5; no definite D call. The V and J ends lost 5 bases and 5 bases respectively, with 9 bases between them. Germline CDR1 and CDR2: KGHDR and SFDVKD. There are 13 residues in the CDR3. CDR3 protein: CATSGADDQPQHF. For the CDR3, the DNA is TGTGCCACCAGTGGGGCAGACGATCAGCCCCAGCATTTT.

The table lists this clone with a count of one. The J gene is TRBJ1-2, the V gene TRBV4-2; D is possibly TRBD1 (6 bases). Trimming stripped 4 bases from V and 8 bases from J, with 23 bases between. Germline values: CDR1 LGHNA, CDR2 YNFKEQ. The CDR3 sequence is 16 residues long. CDR3 DNA: TGTGCCAGCAGCCCCTTATCGGGTCAGGGGACGAACGGCTACACCTTC. It yields the protein CASSPLSGQGTNGYTF.

V is TRBV9 and J is TRBJ2-5, with D perhaps TRBD2 (6 bases). Trimming cost V 4 bases and J 4 bases, with 17 bases left between them. Germline V gene data show CDR1 as SGDLS and CDR2 as YYNGEE. This CDR3 region has 15 residues. DNA of the CDR3: TGTGCCAGCAGCTTCAAGCCGAAAGCGGGAGAGACCCAGTACTTC. The encoded protein is CASSFKPKAGETQYF.

The chain has TRBV29-1 and TRBJ2-3; 7 nucleotides match TRBD2. V was pared by 4 bases and J by 2 bases, with 3 bases of the junction left unmatched. Germline CDR1 reads SQVTM; CDR2 reads ANQGSEA. This CDR3 comprises 13 residues. CDR3 DNA: TGCAGCGTTGGGGGAGGGGACACAGATACGCAGTATTTT. It codes for CSVGGGDTDTQYF.

This clone was seen a single time. The V and J genes are TRBV6-2 or TRBV6-3 and TRBJ1-2; 9 nucleotides match TRBD1. This CDR3 is 14 amino acids long. The trim removed 5 bases at V and 4 bases at J, leaving 5 bases unmatched. CDR1 is MNHEY, CDR2 SVGEGT, per germline. The CDR3 nucleotides read TGTGCCAGCAGTATACCGGGACAGGGCTATGGCTACACCTTC. Its translation is CASSIPGQGYGYTF.

The V call is TRBV4-3, the J call TRBJ2-1; 8 bases map to TRBD2. Germline CDR1 and CDR2: LGHNA and YSLEER. CDR3 length: 14 amino acids. Unmatched junction bases numbered 12, after V lost 4 bases and J lost 13 bases. Written as DNA, the CDR3 is TGCGCCAGCAGCCCAGGGGAGACCGGGACTAGTCAGTTCTTC. Residues: CASSPGETGTSQFF.

V usage is TRBV5-1 and J usage is TRBJ2-7; TRBD2 is a possible D gene (6 bases). The ends were cut back, 4 bases at V and 7 bases at J, with 24 bases in the middle. CDR3 length equals 16 residues. Germline V gives CDR1 SGHRS, CDR2 YFSETQ. CDR3 sequence (DNA): TGCGCCAGCAGCCGCGACGGGGGACGAACCTTCGGGGAGCAGTACTTC. Translation: CASSRDGGRTFGEQYF. Complete variable domain (other parts from reference TRBV5-1 and TRBJ2-7): KAGVTQTPRYLIKTRGQQVTLSCSPISGHRSVSWYQQTPGQGLQFLFEYFSETQRNKGNFPGRFSGRQFSNSRSEMNVSTLELGDSALYLCASSRDGGRTFGEQYFGPGTRLTVT.

The chain combines TRBV21-1 with TRBJ2-7; TRBD2, the table's D call, lacks a check against the DNA. TRBV21-1 counts as a pseudogene. This CDR3 is 16 amino acids long. DNA for the CDR3: TGTGCCAGCAGCAAAACCCGACTAGGGGGGGGCCTCGAGCAGTACTTC. It encodes CASSKTRLGGGLEQYF.

The chain employs TRBV5-1 and TRBJ2-7, with D uncertain. Germline V gene lookup returns CDR1 SGHRS and CDR2 YFSETQ. V was clipped by 4 bases and J by 6 bases, with 11 bases between them. The CDR3 spans 12 residues. The CDR3 bases are TGCGCCAGCAGCAGGTCTAGTTCCGAGCAGTACTTC. Its protein product is CASSRSSSEQYF.

V usage is TRBV5-5 and J usage is TRBJ2-7; D might be TRBD2 (6 bases). This CDR3 is 15 amino acids long. The germline gives CDR1 SGHKS, CDR2 YYEKEE (reference sequence). Trimming pared 2 bases from V and 0 bases from J, leaving 12 bases between. CDR3 in amino acids: CASSFTGEVSYEQYF. Here the CDR3 DNA reads TGTGCCAGCAGCTTTACGGGGGAGGTCTCCTACGAGCAGTACTTC.